This T cell receptor (beta chain) was identified in a study of T cell repertoires in cytomegalovirus infection. The overall study: Public TCR beta signatures indicated both CMV infection and matching HLA type. Points from the study as a whole: Clonotypes of TCR beta that were HLA-C-restricted and CMV-specific dominated the ex vivo response. Identification of carriers of CMV plus the relevant HLA was achieved through cumulative public TCR beta family frequency.

Germline V gene data show CDR1 as SQVTM and CDR2 as ANQGSEA. Trimming at V came to 4 bases and at J to 6 bases, leaving 5 bases not matched to a gene. This CDR3 contains 12 residues. In TCRdb, the reads were re-called with MiXCR into one record per CDR3 protein. Here the sample spans 650,000 to 900,000 distinct CDR3 sequences, about 29% being singletons. As regards this clonotype: Its antigen remains unknown.

The chain uses TRBV29-1 and TRBJ1-1, with 7 nucleotides matching TRBD1. Sequenced here: cultured CD8+ T cells from PBMCs, sampled from culture after CMV antigen stimulation. The sequence was collected from a human donor in good health (CMV status not recorded). Some clones in this sample may be carry-over from other donors' samples. CDR3 DNA sequence: TGCAGCGTTGTACAGGGGAAGTCTGAAGCTTTCTTT. It encodes CSVVQGKSEAFF.